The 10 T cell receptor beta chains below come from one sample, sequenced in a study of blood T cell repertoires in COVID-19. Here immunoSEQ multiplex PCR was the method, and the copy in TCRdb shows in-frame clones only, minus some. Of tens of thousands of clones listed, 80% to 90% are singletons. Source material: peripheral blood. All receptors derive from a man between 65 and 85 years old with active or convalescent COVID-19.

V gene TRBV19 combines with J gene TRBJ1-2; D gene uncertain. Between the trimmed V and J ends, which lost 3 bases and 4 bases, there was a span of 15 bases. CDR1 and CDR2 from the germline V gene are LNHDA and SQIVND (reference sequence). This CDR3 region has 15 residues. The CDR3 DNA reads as TGTGCCAGTAGTATGATTCTAACAACTACCTATGGCTACACCTTC. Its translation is CASSMILTTTYGYTF.

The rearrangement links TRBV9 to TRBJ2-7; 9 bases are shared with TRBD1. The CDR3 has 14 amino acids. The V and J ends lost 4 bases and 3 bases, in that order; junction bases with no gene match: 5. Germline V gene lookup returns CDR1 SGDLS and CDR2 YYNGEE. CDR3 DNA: TGTGCCAGCAGCTCGAAGGACAGGGGCTACGAGCAGTACTTC. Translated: CASSSKDRGYEQYF.

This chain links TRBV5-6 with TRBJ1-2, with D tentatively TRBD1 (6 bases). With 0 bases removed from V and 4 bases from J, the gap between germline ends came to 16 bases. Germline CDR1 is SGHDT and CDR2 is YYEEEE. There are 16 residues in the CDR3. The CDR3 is CASSLGAGAYAYGYTF. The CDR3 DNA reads TGTGCCAGCAGCTTGGGGGCGGGGGCGTACGCCTATGGCTACACCTTC.

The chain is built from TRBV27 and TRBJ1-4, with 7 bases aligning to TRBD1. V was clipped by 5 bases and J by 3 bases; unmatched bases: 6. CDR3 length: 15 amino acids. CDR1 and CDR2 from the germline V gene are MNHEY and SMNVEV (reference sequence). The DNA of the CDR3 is TGTGCCAGCAGTCAGCGAGGGGGCTCTAATGAAAAACTGTTTTTT. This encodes CASSQRGGSNEKLFF.

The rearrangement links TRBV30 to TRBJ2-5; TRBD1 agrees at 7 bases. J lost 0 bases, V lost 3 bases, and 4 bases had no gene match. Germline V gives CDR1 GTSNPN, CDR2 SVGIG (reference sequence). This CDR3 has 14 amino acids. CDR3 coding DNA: TGTGCCTGGAGAAGAGGGGGCTACCAAGAGACCCAGTACTTC. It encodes CAWRRGGYQETQYF.

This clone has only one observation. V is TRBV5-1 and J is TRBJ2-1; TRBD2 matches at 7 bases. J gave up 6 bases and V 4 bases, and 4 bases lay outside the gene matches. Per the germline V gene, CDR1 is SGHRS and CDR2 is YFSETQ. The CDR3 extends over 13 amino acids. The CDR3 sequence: CASSPREGNEQFF. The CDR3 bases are TGCGCCAGCAGCCCCAGGGAGGGCAATGAGCAGTTCTTC.

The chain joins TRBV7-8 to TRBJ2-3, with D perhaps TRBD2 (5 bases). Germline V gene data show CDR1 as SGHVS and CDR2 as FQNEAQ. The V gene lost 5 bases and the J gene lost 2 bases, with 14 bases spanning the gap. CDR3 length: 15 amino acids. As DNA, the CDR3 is TGTGCCAGCAGCCGACGGGATGGTCTCACAGATACGCAGTATTTT. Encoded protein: CASSRRDGLTDTQYF.

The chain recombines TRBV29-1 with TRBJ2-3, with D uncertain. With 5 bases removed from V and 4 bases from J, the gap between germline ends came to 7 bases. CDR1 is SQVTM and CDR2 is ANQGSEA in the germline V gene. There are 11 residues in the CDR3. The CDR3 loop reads CSVSKSDTQYF. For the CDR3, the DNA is TGCAGCGTTTCTAAGTCAGATACGCAGTATTTT.

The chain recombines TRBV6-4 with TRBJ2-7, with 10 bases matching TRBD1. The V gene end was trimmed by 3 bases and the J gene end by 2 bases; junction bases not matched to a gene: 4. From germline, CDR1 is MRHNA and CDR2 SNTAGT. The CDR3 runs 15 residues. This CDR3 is CASSEGTGDTYEQYF. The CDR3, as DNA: TGTGCCAGCAGTGAAGGGACAGGGGATACCTACGAGCAGTACTTC.

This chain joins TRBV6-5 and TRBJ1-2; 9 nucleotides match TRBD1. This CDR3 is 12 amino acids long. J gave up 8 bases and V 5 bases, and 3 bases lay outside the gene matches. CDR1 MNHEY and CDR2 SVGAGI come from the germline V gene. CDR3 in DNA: TGTGCCAGCAGTAGGGGACAGGGCGGCTACACCTTC. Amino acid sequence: CASSRGQGGYTF.